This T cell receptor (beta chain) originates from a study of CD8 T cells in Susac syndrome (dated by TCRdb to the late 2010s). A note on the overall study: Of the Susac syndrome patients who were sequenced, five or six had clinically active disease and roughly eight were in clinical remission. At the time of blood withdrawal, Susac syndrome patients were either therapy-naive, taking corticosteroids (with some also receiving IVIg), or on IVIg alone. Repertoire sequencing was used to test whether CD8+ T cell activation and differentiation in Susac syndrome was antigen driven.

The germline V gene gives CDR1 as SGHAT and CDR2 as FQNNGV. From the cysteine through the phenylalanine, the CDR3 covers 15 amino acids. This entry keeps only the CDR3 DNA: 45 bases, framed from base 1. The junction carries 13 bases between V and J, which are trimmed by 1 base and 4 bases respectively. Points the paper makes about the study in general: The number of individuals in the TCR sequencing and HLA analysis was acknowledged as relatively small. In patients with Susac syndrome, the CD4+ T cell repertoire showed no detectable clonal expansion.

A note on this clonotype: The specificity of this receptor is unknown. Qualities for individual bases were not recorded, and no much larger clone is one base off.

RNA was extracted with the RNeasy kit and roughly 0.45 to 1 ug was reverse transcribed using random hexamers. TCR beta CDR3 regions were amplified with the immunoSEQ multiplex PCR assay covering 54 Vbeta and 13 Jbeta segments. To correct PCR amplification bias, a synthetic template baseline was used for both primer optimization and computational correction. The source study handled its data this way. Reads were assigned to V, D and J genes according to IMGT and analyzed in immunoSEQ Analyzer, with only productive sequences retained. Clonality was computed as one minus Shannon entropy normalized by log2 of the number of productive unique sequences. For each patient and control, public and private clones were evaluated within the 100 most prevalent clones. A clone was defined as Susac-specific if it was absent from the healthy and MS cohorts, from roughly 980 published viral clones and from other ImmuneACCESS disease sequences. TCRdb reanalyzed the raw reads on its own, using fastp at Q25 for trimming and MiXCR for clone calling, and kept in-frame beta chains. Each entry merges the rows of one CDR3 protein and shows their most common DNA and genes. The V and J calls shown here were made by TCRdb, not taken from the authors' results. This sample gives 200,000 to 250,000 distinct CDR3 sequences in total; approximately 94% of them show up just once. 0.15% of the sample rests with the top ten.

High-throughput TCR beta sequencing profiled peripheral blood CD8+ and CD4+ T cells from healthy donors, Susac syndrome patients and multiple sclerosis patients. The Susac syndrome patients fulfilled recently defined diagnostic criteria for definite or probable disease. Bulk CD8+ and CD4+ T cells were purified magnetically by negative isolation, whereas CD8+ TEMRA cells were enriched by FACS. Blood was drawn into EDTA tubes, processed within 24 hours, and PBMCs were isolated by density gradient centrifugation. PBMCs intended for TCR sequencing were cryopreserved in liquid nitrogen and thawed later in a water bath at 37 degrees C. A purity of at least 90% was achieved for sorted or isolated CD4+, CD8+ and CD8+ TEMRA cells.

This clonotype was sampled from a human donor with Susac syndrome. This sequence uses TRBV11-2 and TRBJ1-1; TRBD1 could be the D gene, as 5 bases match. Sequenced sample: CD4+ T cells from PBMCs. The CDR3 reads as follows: CASSLAHLGGTEAFF. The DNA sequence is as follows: TGTGCCAGCAGCTTAGCGCATCTCGGGGGCACTGAAGCTTTCTTT.